Following are 4 T cell receptor beta chains from one sample sequenced in a study of human T cells and chemical hapten exposure. TCRdb itself ran the RACE reads through MiXCR, one entry per CDR3 protein. Of around 110,000 distinct CDR3 sequences in the sample, about 11% are singletons; the top ten hold over 2%. The time point: patch test 3, about 24 weeks after DPC sensitization. Noted treatment: therapeutic diphenylcyclopropenone sensitization with weekly scalp DPC. This specimen was whole blood, taken in connection with sensitization to the hapten diphenylcyclopropenone (DPC). The receptors here all came from a woman aged 50 to 60 with alopecia areata. Some clones in this sample may be carry-over from other donors' samples.

This clonotype was detected many times. The chain couples TRBV3-1 to TRBJ1-1; unclear D gene. The V and J ends lost 4 bases and 4 bases respectively, with 7 bases between them. This CDR3 has 12 amino acids. Germline V gene sequence: CDR1 LGHDT, CDR2 YNNKEL (reference sequence). The CDR3 coding sequence is TGTGCCAGCAGCCCCTTGGGCACTGAAGCTTTCTTT. This codes for CASSPLGTEAFF.

This clonotype was picked up a small number of times. The chain carries TRBV6-6 and TRBJ1-5, with a tentative D call TRBD1 (5 bases). The CDR3 extends over 16 amino acids. Trimming took 7 bases from V and 2 from J, leaving 18 bases between them. Germline loops: CDR1 MNHNY, CDR2 SVGAGI (reference sequence). The CDR3 region has the DNA TGTGCCAGCAAACAGGAAGCGACAGCCTGCAATCAGCCCCAGCATTTT. Translated: CASKQEATACNQPQHF.

This clonotype was seen once. The chain combines TRBV6-5 with TRBJ2-1, with TRBD2 identical over 10 bases. The V and J ends lost 6 bases and 6 bases, in that order; junction bases with no gene match: 8. The germline CDR1 and CDR2 sequences are MNHEY and SVGAGI. The CDR3 extends over 15 amino acids. CDR3 bases: TGTGCCAGCAGCTTGAGAGCGGGGGGGATCAATGAGCAGTTCTTC. Its protein product is CASSLRAGGINEQFF.

This sequence joins TRBV12-3 or TRBV12-4 and TRBJ2-3; TRBD2 aligns across 7 bases. The ends lost 7 bases at V and 2 bases at J; junction bases unmatched: 3. CDR3 length equals 13 residues. CDR3 DNA sequence: TGTGCCAGCACCGGACTAGTCACAGATACGCAGTATTTT. It codes for CASTGLVTDTQYF.